These 21 T cell receptor beta chains originate from one sample sequenced in a study of blood T cell repertoires in COVID-19. TCRdb's table, derived via immunoSEQ multiplex PCR, lists solely in-frame clones and lacks some. The sample contains fewer than 250,000 clones, roughly nine tenths of which appear only once. Sequenced material: PBMCs or T cells enriched from blood (not recorded which). These receptors originate from a man aged 30-40 years who had recovered from COVID-19.

The chain couples TRBV28 to TRBJ1-4; 8 bases map to TRBD1. This CDR3 is 15 amino acids long. The germline V gene encodes CDR1 MDHEN and CDR2 SYDVKM. Losses at the gene ends were 5 bases for V and 4 bases for J; bases not matched to a gene: 6. CDR3 sequence (DNA): TGTGCCAGCAGTCTTACCAGGGGGCTTAATGAAAAACTGTTTTTT. This encodes CASSLTRGLNEKLFF. Together with reference TRBV28 and TRBJ1-4, the CDR3 gives the full variable domain: DVKVTQSSRYLVKRTGEKVFLECVQDMDHENMFWYRQDPGLGLRLIYFSYDVKMKEKGDIPEGYSVSREKKERFSLILESASTNQTSMYLCASSLTRGLNEKLFFGSGTQLSVL.

This chain links TRBV2 with TRBJ2-2; D is possibly TRBD2 (5 bases). Germline CDR1 and CDR2: SNHLY and FYNNEI. The CDR3 has 15 amino acids. The V end lost 1 base, the J end lost 11 bases, and 17 bases lay between the germline ends. CDR3 loop: CASSEGGSFGVELFF. CDR3 bases: TGTGCCAGCAGTGAAGGCGGGTCCTTCGGGGTTGAGCTGTTTTTT.

J is TRBJ2-5 and V is TRBV19; a weak D match, TRBD2 (6 bases). Deletions cut 9 bases from V and 1 base from J, with 18 bases between. In germline, CDR1 is LNHDA, CDR2 SQIVND (reference sequence). There are 15 residues in the CDR3. The CDR3 sequence: CASSKRVALQETQYF. The CDR3 bases are TGTGCCAGCAGCAAGCGGGTCGCCCTCCAAGAGACCCAGTACTTC.

The rearrangement joins TRBV11-2 to TRBJ2-3; TRBD2 agrees at 7 bases. Germline V lookup: CDR1 SGHAT, CDR2 FQNNGV. The CDR3 sequence is 17 residues long. J was trimmed by 5 bases and V by 3 bases; bases with no gene match: 14. The CDR3 reads CASSLRGLGAKVDTQYF. CDR3 DNA sequence: TGTGCCAGCAGCTTGCGAGGACTAGGAGCGAAAGTAGATACGCAGTATTTT.

Here the CDR3 DNA reads TGTGCCAGCTCACCAATTCGGGAGGCTGGAAACACCATATATTTT. Translated, it gives CASSPIREAGNTIYF. The chain joins TRBV18 to TRBJ1-3; no reliable D call. Germline CDR1 KGHSH, CDR2 LQKENI. The CDR3 has 15 residues. V lost 2 bases to trimming and J lost 2 bases, with 10 bases between them. The full variable domain, in which reference TRBV18 and TRBJ1-3 provide the parts outside the CDR3, is NAGVMQNPRHLVRRRGQEARLRCSPMKGHSHVYWYRQLPEEGLKFMVYLQKENIIDESGMPKERFSAEFPKEGPSILRIQQVVRGDSAAYFCASSPIREAGNTIYFGEGSWLTVV.

The rearrangement links TRBV5-5 to TRBJ1-2; the D is unclear. The CDR3 contains 13 residues. Germline CDR1 and CDR2: SGHKS and YYEKEE (reference sequence). V gave up 4 bases and J gave up 2 bases, with 9 bases separating them. The CDR3 DNA is TGTGCCAGCAGCCCTGACTCGAACTATGGCTACACCTTC. The encoded protein is CASSPDSNYGYTF.

The chain uses TRBV20-1 and TRBJ1-1, with 7 bases that match TRBD1. This CDR3 has 14 amino acids. Germline CDR1 is DFQATT and CDR2 is SNEGSKA (reference sequence). The V segment lost 3 bases and the J segment 4 bases; nucleotides outside the gene matches: 8. The CDR3 reads CSASAGAGGTEAFF. DNA of the CDR3: TGCAGTGCTAGTGCGGGGGCAGGGGGCACTGAAGCTTTCTTT.

The chain recombines TRBV7-9 with TRBJ1-5; D call uncertain. Germline CDR1 is SEHNR and CDR2 is FQNEAQ (reference sequence). V was pared by 3 bases and J by 4 bases, with 7 bases between. This CDR3 is built from 13 residues. CDR3: CASSLQINQPQHF. The DNA of the CDR3 is TGTGCCAGCAGCTTGCAGATAAATCAGCCCCAGCATTTT. The whole variable domain, remainder taken from reference TRBV7-9 and TRBJ1-5, is DTGVSQNPRHKITKRGQNVTFRCDPISEHNRLYWYRQTLGQGPEFLTYFQNEAQLEKSRLLSDRFSAERPKGSFSTLEIQRTEQGDSAMYLCASSLQINQPQHFGDGTRLSIL.

The J gene is TRBJ1-4, the V gene TRBV2, with 7 nucleotides matching TRBD1. J gave up 4 bases and V 8 bases, and 10 bases lay outside the gene matches. This CDR3 contains 15 residues. CDR1 SNHLY and CDR2 FYNNEI come from the germline V gene. DNA of the CDR3: TGTGCCAGCGTCAAAAGTGGGACAGTTAATGAAAAACTGTTTTTT. Translating it yields CASVKSGTVNEKLFF. Variable domain in full (rest from reference TRBV2 and TRBJ1-4): EPEVTQTPSHQVTQMGQEVILRCVPISNHLYFYWYRQILGQKVEFLVSFYNNEISEKSEIFDDQFSVERPDGSNFTLKIRSTKLEDSAMYFCASVKSGTVNEKLFFGSGTQLSVL.

The table lists this clone with a count of one. V usage is TRBV7-8 and J usage is TRBJ2-6; D not certain. In germline, CDR1 is SGHVS, CDR2 FQNEAQ. V lost 3 bases to trimming and J lost 4 bases, with 10 bases between them. This CDR3 spans 15 amino acids. CDR3 nucleotides: TGTGCCAGCAGCTTCCTAAATCCCGGGGCCAACGTCCTGACTTTC. Protein: CASSFLNPGANVLTF.

The chain carries TRBV2 and TRBJ1-2; D not resolved. The CDR3 loop spans 11 amino acids. V lost 1 base to trimming and J lost 8 bases, with 5 bases between them. Per the germline V gene, CDR1 is SNHLY and CDR2 is FYNNEI. CDR3 nucleotide sequence: TGTGCCAGCAGTGAAGGTCGGGGCTACACCTTC. Residues: CASSEGRGYTF.

The rearrangement uses TRBV11-2 and TRBJ2-7; tentative D call: TRBD1 (6 bases). Trimming shortened V by 1 base and J by 2 bases, and 12 bases separated the two germline ends. The CDR3 runs to 15 residues. Germline V gene lookup returns CDR1 SGHAT and CDR2 FQNNGV. The CDR3 spells CASSLVAGATYEQYF. The CDR3 coding sequence is TGTGCCAGCAGCTTAGTCGCAGGGGCGACCTACGAGCAGTACTTC.

The rearrangement links TRBV11-1 to TRBJ1-1, with D possibly being TRBD1 (6 bases). V dropped 5 bases and J dropped 1 base, with 14 bases sitting between them. The CDR3 runs to 15 residues. Germline loops: CDR1 SGHAT, CDR2 FQDESV (reference sequence). The CDR3, as DNA: TGTGCCAGCAGCCGAGCGGGGGCAGGGAACACTGAAGCTTTCTTT. As protein: CASSRAGAGNTEAFF. The variable domain in full, completed from reference TRBV11-1 and TRBJ1-1, reads EAEVAQSPRYKITEKSQAVAFWCDPISGHATLYWYRQILGQGPELLVQFQDESVVDDSQLPKDRFSAERLKGVDSTLKIQPAELGDSAMYLCASSRAGAGNTEAFFGQGTRLTVV.

The chain employs TRBV7-2 and TRBJ1-2; 11 nucleotides align to TRBD1. Trimming removed 4 bases from V and 8 bases from J; junction bases left unmatched: 9. The length of the CDR3 is 15 residues. Germline V lookup: CDR1 SGHTA, CDR2 FQGNSA. CDR3 nucleotides: TGTGCCAGCAGCTCCGGACAGGGGGCGATACGGGGCTACACCTTC. Its translation is CASSSGQGAIRGYTF.

The chain couples TRBV5-4 to TRBJ1-3; no reliable D call. The CDR3 length is 14 residues. Germline values: CDR1 SGHNT, CDR2 YYREEE (reference sequence). Trimming took 1 base from V and 0 from J, leaving 5 bases between them. DNA of the CDR3: TGTGCCAGCAGCTTGCTAACCTCTGGAAACACCATATATTTT. Residues: CASSLLTSGNTIYF.

A note on this clone: The junction and the germline gene differ at one end; a read error may be behind it. The chain joins TRBV18 to TRBJ2-7; TRBD1 matches at 7 bases. CDR3 length equals 13 residues. Germline values: CDR1 KGHSH, CDR2 LQKENI. The CDR3 nucleotides are TGTGCCAGCTCACCACCCGGGACAAGGGGCAGGGGGTTC. Its translation: CASSPPGTRGRGF.

The genes are TRBV19 and TRBJ1-1, with 12 bases fitting TRBD1. CDR3 length: 16 amino acids. V shed 10 bases and J 4 bases; nucleotides not matched to a gene: 13. Germline V gene lookup returns CDR1 LNHDA and CDR2 SQIVND (reference sequence). CDR3 residues: CATRTGTGGGSTEAFF. The CDR3, as DNA: TGTGCCACCCGGACCGGGACAGGGGGCGGAAGCACTGAAGCTTTCTTT.

The V call is TRBV24-1, the J call TRBJ1-4, with TRBD1 matching over 7 bases. From germline, CDR1 is KGHDR and CDR2 SFDVKD. V dropped 4 bases and J dropped 8; count of bases not matched to a gene: 3. The length of the CDR3 is 13 residues. The chain's CDR3 is CATSEDRVEKLFF. The CDR3 DNA reads TGTGCCACCAGTGAAGACAGGGTAGAAAAACTGTTTTTT.

The count of this clone is one. This chain joins TRBV7-3 and TRBJ2-1; a weak D match, TRBD2 (6 bases). Trimming removed 6 bases at V and 0 bases at J, with 18 bases between. Germline V gives CDR1 SGHTA, CDR2 FQGTGA. The CDR3 is made up of 17 amino acids. Here the CDR3 DNA reads TGTGCCAGCAGTGACGGGGGATACCCCTCCTCCTACAATGAGCAGTTCTTC. Encoded protein: CASSDGGYPSSYNEQFF.

The chain joins TRBV6-5 to TRBJ2-7; D possibly corresponds to TRBD2 (5 bases). The CDR3 has 12 amino acids. Trimming removed 2 bases from V and 5 bases from J, with 7 bases in between. The V gene's germline CDR1 is MNHEY and CDR2 SVGAGI. CDR3 in DNA: TGTGCCAGCAGTTACCCGGGAAACGAGCAGTACTTC. This encodes CASSYPGNEQYF.

The genes are TRBV19 and TRBJ1-2; D is ambiguous. The CDR3 runs 15 residues. Trimming took off 1 base at V and 0 bases at J, with 9 bases between the two ends. Per the germline V gene, CDR1 is LNHDA and CDR2 is SQIVND (reference sequence). The CDR3 loop reads CASSIAKTTNYGYTF. CDR3 nucleotide sequence: TGTGCCAGTAGTATAGCGAAGACAACTAACTATGGCTACACCTTC.